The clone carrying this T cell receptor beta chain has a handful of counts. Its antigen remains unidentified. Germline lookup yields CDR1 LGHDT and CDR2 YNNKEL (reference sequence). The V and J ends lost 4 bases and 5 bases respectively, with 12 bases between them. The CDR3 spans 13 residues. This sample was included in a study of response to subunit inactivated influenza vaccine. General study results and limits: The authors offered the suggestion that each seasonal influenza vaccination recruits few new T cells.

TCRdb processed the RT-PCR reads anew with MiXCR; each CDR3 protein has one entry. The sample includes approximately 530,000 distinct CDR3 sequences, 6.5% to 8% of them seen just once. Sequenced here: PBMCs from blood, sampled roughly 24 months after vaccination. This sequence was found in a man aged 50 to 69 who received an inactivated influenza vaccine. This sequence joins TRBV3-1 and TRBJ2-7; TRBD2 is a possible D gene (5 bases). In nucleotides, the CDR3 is TGTGCCAGCAGCCCGGACCCGAGGGACGAGCAGTACTTC. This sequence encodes CASSPDPRDEQYF.